This T cell receptor (beta chain) was found in a study of regulatory T cells. Study results and limitations: In CD3G-deficient patients, conventional CD4+ T cells were enriched for hydrophobic CDR3 residues at positions 6 and 7.

Primers: 52 TRBV forward and 13 TRBJ reverse. Sequencing was performed with immunoSEQ multiplex PCR; in TCRdb, only in-frame clones are kept and a portion is missing. This sample has around 15,000 clones, with approximately 80% found just once. CD4+ T cells were divided by sorting: CD25-high CD127-low Tregs, CD25-low CD127-high conventional cells. This CDR3 region has 15 residues. The germline gives CDR1 SGHRS, CDR2 YFSETQ. Germline trimming cut 0 bases from V and 5 bases from J; bases unmatched to any gene: 5. There are a few counts of this clone. The antigen is not known. The rearrangement links TRBV5-1 to TRBJ1-1; 9 bases agree with TRBD1. Sequenced sample: conventional CD4+ T cells sorted from blood. The sequence was collected from a person aged 30-39 years with CD3G deficiency. The CDR3 loop reads CASSLEGQGLTEAFF. Here the CDR3 DNA reads TGCGCCAGCAGCTTGGAAGGACAGGGGCTTACTGAAGCTTTCTTT.